The TCR beta chain under discussion was sequenced for a study of Ad26.COV2.S vaccination and SARS-CoV-2 variants. Study information: A COV1001 Ad26.COV2.S trial-arm participant provided the sample. Once, or twice with 56 days between doses, Ad26.COV2.S was given intramuscularly.

Study results and limitations: Considerable breadth of spike-specific CD8+ and CD4+ T cell responses has reportedly been documented following vaccination. Comparability of non-spike TCR breadth was observed across vaccine and placebo recipients.

Treatment in this sample: around 19 received Ad26.COV2.S at low or high dose, single or two shots; several received placebo; per-sample allocation not given. Collection of samples fell on day 63 after the first vaccine or placebo injection. This clone appeared a single time. Its antigen remains unknown. Sequencing was performed with immunoSEQ multiplex PCR; in TCRdb, only in-frame clones are kept and a portion is missing. Of roughly 700,000 clones in the sample, roughly nine tenths were seen once. V dropped 7 bases and J dropped 0 bases, with 13 bases sitting between them. The CDR3 spans 14 residues. Germline assignment: CDR1 SNHLY and CDR2 FYNNEI.

The chain uses TRBV2 and TRBJ2-7; a possible D gene is TRBD1 (7 bases). The sample was peripheral blood, taken in a trial of Ad26.COV2.S vaccine versus placebo. This TCR came from a person between 18 and 59 years old who received the Ad26.COV2.S COVID-19 vaccine or a placebo. CDR3 loop: CASTRGASSYEQYF. The DNA for the CDR3 is TGTGCCAGCACCAGGGGGGCGAGCTCCTACGAGCAGTACTTC.